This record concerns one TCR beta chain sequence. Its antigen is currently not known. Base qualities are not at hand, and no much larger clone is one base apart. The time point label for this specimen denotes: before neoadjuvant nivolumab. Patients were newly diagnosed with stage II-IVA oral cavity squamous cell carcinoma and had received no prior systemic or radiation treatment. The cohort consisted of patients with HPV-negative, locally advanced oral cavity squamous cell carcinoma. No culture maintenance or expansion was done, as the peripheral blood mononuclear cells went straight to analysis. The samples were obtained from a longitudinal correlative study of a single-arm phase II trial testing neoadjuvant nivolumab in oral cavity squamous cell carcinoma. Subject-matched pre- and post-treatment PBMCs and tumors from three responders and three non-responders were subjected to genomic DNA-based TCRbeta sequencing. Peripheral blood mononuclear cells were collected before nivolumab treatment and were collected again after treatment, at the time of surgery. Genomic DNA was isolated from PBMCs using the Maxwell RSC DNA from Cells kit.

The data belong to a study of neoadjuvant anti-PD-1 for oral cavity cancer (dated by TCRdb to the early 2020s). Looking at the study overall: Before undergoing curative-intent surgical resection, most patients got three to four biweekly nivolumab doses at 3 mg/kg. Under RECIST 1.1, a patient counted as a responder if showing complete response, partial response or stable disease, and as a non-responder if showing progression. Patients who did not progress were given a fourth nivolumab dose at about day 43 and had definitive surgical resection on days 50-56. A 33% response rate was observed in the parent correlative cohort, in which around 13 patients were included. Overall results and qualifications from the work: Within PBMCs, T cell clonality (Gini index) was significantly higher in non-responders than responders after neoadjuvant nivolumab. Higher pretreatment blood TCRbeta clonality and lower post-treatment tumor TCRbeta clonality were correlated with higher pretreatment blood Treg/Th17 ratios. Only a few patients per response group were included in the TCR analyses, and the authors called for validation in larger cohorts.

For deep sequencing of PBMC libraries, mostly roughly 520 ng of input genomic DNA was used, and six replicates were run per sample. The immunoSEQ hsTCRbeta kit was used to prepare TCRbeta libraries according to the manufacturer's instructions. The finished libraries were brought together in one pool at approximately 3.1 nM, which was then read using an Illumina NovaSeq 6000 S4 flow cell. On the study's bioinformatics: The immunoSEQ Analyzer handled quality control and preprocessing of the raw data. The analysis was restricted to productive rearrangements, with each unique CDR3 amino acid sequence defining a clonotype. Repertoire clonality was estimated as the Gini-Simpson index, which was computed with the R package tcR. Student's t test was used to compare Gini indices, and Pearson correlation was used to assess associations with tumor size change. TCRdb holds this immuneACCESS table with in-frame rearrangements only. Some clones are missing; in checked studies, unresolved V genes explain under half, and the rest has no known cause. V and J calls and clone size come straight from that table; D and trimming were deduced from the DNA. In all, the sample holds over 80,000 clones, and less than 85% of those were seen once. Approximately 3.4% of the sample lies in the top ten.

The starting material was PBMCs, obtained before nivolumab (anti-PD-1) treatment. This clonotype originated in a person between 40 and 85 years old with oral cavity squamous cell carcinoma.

The encoded CDR3 is CASSWTSAKDIQYF. Here is the DNA: TGTGCCAGCAGCTGGACTTCCGCAAAGGACATTCAGTACTTC. The V gene is TRBV5-6 and the J gene is TRBJ2-4; possibly the D gene is TRBD2, per 5 matching bases. Measured from the cysteine to the phenylalanine, the CDR3 is 14 residues long. The entry retains the CDR3 DNA only, 42 bases that are in frame from base 1. The germline V gene encodes CDR1 SGHDT and CDR2 YYEEEE. Relative to germline, V is 3 bases shorter and J is 8 bases shorter, with 15 bases between their ends.